These 18 T cell receptor beta chains came from one sample sequenced in a study of blood T cell repertoires in COVID-19. Using immunoSEQ multiplex PCR, the repertoire was profiled, and TCRdb retains in-frame clones only, with some absent. The table lists roughly 240,000 clones, more than 75% of them singletons. Sequencing used PBMCs or T cells enriched from blood (not recorded which). All receptors derive from a woman in her 50s who had recovered from COVID-19.

V is TRBV27 and J is TRBJ1-1; TRBD1 might be the D (6 bases). Germline V gives CDR1 MNHEY, CDR2 SMNVEV (reference sequence). The ends were cut back, 11 bases at V and 0 bases at J, with 13 bases in the middle. The CDR3 runs to 13 residues. In nucleotides, the CDR3 is TGTGCCGCCCGCAGGGGATTGAACACTGAAGCTTTCTTT. It yields the protein CAARRGLNTEAFF.

The V call is TRBV7-9, the J call TRBJ1-2, with no clear D. The length of the CDR3 is 14 residues. Trimming removed 0 bases from V and 8 bases from J, with 13 bases in between. In germline, CDR1 is SEHNR, CDR2 FQNEAQ (reference sequence). CDR3 nucleotides: TGTGCCAGCAGCTTAGCCAGGAGCGGCGGCGGCTACACCTTC. Protein product: CASSLARSGGGYTF.

This sequence joins TRBV5-1 and TRBJ1-1; 7 bases map to TRBD1. This CDR3 is 15 amino acids long. Losses at the gene ends were 0 bases for V and 6 bases for J; bases not matched to a gene: 8. Germline loops: CDR1 SGHRS, CDR2 YFSETQ. DNA of the CDR3: TGCGCCAGCAGCTTGGTCCAGGGGGTGGGAGCTGAAGCTTTCTTT. Protein product: CASSLVQGVGAEAFF.

The V gene is TRBV21-1, the J gene TRBJ2-5; TRBD1, the table's D call, was not compared with the DNA. TRBV21-1 has pseudogene status. This CDR3 has 20 amino acids. The CDR3: CASSKALSPRDSGANGTQYF. For the CDR3, the DNA is TGTGCCAGCAGCAAAGCGCTTTCCCCCCGGGACAGTGGAGCTAATGGGACCCAGTACTTC.

The chain couples TRBV2 to TRBJ2-5, with TRBD2 matching over 11 bases. The CDR3 loop spans 15 amino acids. Germline lookup yields CDR1 SNHLY and CDR2 FYNNEI. The J segment lost 2 bases and the V segment lost 6 bases, leaving 5 bases of the junction unmatched. CDR3 sequence: CASRVLAGAQETQYF. In DNA, the CDR3 is TGTGCCAGCAGGGTACTAGCGGGGGCTCAAGAGACCCAGTACTTC.

The rearrangement links TRBV4-1 to TRBJ1-4; the match to TRBD1 covers 11 bases. The germline CDR1 and CDR2 sequences are MGHRA and YSYEKL. The length of the CDR3 is 15 residues. J gave up 8 bases and V 4 bases, and 6 bases lay outside the gene matches. The CDR3 protein is CASSPDRGLGEKLFF. The CDR3 bases are TGCGCCAGCAGCCCGGACAGGGGGCTAGGGGAAAAACTGTTTTTT.

In its sample, this clone was seen a few times. The chain is built from TRBV6-4 and TRBJ2-3; 8 bases fit TRBD2. This CDR3 has 16 amino acids. Germline CDR1 reads MRHNA; CDR2 reads SNTAGT. J was trimmed by 5 bases and V by 0 bases; bases with no gene match: 7. The CDR3 nucleotides are TGTGCCAGCAGTGACTCGCCCGGGGGGGCCGGAGATACGCAGTATTTT. It codes for CASSDSPGGAGDTQYF.

V usage is TRBV20-1 and J usage is TRBJ1-4, with D possibly matching TRBD1 (6 bases). Germline-derived CDR1 and CDR2 are DFQATT and SNEGSKA (reference sequence). Trimming shortened V by 3 bases and J by 6 bases, and 14 bases separated the two germline ends. The CDR3 runs 14 residues. CDR3 nucleotide sequence: TGCAGTGCTAGTAAGCTGGGGGCAGATGAAAAACTGTTTTTT. Its translation is CSASKLGADEKLFF.

The rearrangement uses TRBV7-9 and TRBJ1-2; 11 bases are shared with TRBD1. The V gene's germline CDR1 is SEHNR and CDR2 FQNEAQ (reference sequence). The CDR3 length is 15 residues. V lost 6 bases, J lost 6 bases, and 9 bases stayed unmatched. The CDR3 region is CASSIPGQGVHGYTF. Written as DNA, the CDR3 is TGTGCCAGCAGTATTCCGGGACAGGGGGTCCATGGCTACACCTTC. Filled out from reference TRBV7-9 and TRBJ1-2, the complete variable domain reads DTGVSQNPRHKITKRGQNVTFRCDPISEHNRLYWYRQTLGQGPEFLTYFQNEAQLEKSRLLSDRFSAERPKGSFSTLEIQRTEQGDSAMYLCASSIPGQGVHGYTFGSGTRLTVV.

V usage is TRBV4-3 and J usage is TRBJ2-3; no reliable D call. The V end lost 0 bases, the J end lost 7 bases, and 8 bases lay between the germline ends. The CDR3 has 13 residues. Germline assignment: CDR1 LGHNA and CDR2 YSLEER. The CDR3 DNA reads as TGCGCCAGCAGCCAAGATCGCGCGTATACGCAGTATTTT. This gives the protein CASSQDRAYTQYF.

V usage is TRBV6-4 and J usage is TRBJ1-2, with TRBD1 as a possible D gene (5 bases). Trimming removed 5 bases from V and 2 bases from J, with 9 bases in between. The CDR3 sequence is 13 residues long. Germline V gene sequence: CDR1 MRHNA, CDR2 SNTAGT. The CDR3 is CASSLGVNYGYTF. CDR3 DNA sequence: TGTGCCAGCAGTCTAGGGGTGAACTATGGCTACACCTTC.

The chain uses TRBV5-1 and TRBJ1-4; unclear D gene. Deletions cut 5 bases from V and 5 bases from J, with 16 bases between. Per germline, CDR1 SGHRS and CDR2 YFSETQ. The CDR3 runs 15 residues. The CDR3 sequence: CASRREDTRNEKLFF. In nucleotides, the CDR3 is TGCGCCAGCAGACGGGAAGACACTAGAAATGAAAAACTGTTTTTT.

The chain recombines TRBV4-1 with TRBJ1-3; TRBD1 aligns across 7 bases. The CDR3 totals 16 residues. V lost 4 bases, J lost 2 bases, and 8 bases stayed unmatched. CDR1 is MGHRA, CDR2 YSYEKL, per germline. The CDR3 DNA sequence: TGCGCCAGCAGCCCCGCGACAGGGAGCCCTGGAAACACCATATATTTT. Translated, it gives CASSPATGSPGNTIYF.

In nucleotides, the CDR3 is TGTGCCAGCAGCGTAGATGACAGGGCGAGACGCGTGGGCTACACCTTC. It codes for CASSVDDRARRVGYTF. V usage is TRBV9 and J usage is TRBJ1-2, with TRBD1 identical over 7 bases. V lost 0 bases to trimming and J lost 8 bases; unmatched junction nucleotides: 13. The CDR3 contains 16 residues. CDR1 and CDR2 from the germline V gene are SGDLS and YYNGEE.

This clone was seen just once. The V gene is TRBV27, the J gene TRBJ2-1, with 7 nucleotides matching TRBD2. The V segment lost 6 bases and the J segment 7 bases; nucleotides outside the gene matches: 12. Germline CDR1 is MNHEY and CDR2 is SMNVEV (reference sequence). This CDR3 region has 15 residues. The CDR3 sequence: CASRVFGSGVNEQFF. The CDR3 DNA reads as TGTGCCAGCAGGGTTTTTGGAAGCGGGGTTAATGAGCAGTTCTTC.

The chain recombines TRBV18 with TRBJ2-3; D not certain. The V gene lost 6 bases and the J gene lost 4 bases, with 14 bases spanning the gap. This CDR3 contains 14 residues. Germline loops: CDR1 KGHSH, CDR2 LQKENI. In DNA form, the CDR3 reads TGTGCCAGCTCCTCTATCGCCCCCCCAGATACGCAGTATTTT. Residues: CASSSIAPPDTQYF.

The rearrangement links TRBV28 to TRBJ1-2; TRBD1 matches at 8 bases. The CDR3 has 15 residues. V was clipped by 4 bases and J by 3 bases; unmatched bases: 7. In germline, CDR1 is MDHEN, CDR2 SYDVKM. CDR3 coding DNA: TGTGCCAGCAGTTACCCCCACAGGGGGGACTATGGCTACACCTTC. Translating gives CASSYPHRGDYGYTF.

This sequence joins TRBV5-4 and TRBJ2-1, with TRBD2 matching 9 bases. The CDR3 is 14 residues long. With 7 bases clipped from V and 8 bases from J, the junction kept 10 bases outside the gene matches. The germline V gene has CDR1 SGHNT and CDR2 YYREEE (reference sequence). As DNA, the CDR3 is TGTGCCAGCTACCGGGGCGGGAGGGCCGATGAGCAGTTCTTC. The encoded protein is CASYRGGRADEQFF.